What follows describes a single T cell receptor (beta chain). TCRdb's table, derived via immunoSEQ multiplex PCR, lists solely in-frame clones and lacks some. The profile shows hundreds of thousands of clones, 75% to 90% of them singletons. This sample is drawn from a study of blood T cell repertoires in COVID-19. The ends were cut back, 6 bases at V and 0 bases at J, with 9 bases in the middle. The CDR3 extends over 13 amino acids. Germline CDR1 and CDR2: SNHLY and FYNNEI. The sequence was collected from a woman aged 65 to 85 with COVID-19, enrolled during active disease. Sequences were obtained from peripheral blood. The chain is built from TRBV2 and TRBJ2-7; TRBD2 is a possible D gene (5 bases). CDR3 region: CASSRGSSYEQYF. In DNA form, the CDR3 reads TGTGCCAGCAGCCGTGGGAGCTCCTACGAGCAGTACTTC. Using reference TRBV2 and TRBJ2-7 for the parts outside the CDR3, the full variable domain is EPEVTQTPSHQVTQMGQEVILRCVPISNHLYFYWYRQILGQKVEFLVSFYNNEISEKSEIFDDQFSVERPDGSNFTLKIRSTKLEDSAMYFCASSRGSSYEQYFGPGTRLTVT.